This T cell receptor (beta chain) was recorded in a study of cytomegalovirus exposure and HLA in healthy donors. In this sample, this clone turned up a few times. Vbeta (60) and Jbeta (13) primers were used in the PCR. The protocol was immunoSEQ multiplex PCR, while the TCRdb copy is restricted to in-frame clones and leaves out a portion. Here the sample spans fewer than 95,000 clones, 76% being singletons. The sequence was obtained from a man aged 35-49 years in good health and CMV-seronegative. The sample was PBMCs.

CDR3 sequence reads: CAWSQGSYRSYTF. As DNA, the CDR3 is TGTGCCTGGAGCCAGGGGTCTTATCGGAGCTACACCTTC. The J gene is TRBJ1-2, the V gene TRBV30; possible D gene TRBD1, 6 bases. CDR1 is GTSNPN, CDR2 SVGIG, per germline (reference sequence). The CDR3 spans 13 residues. With 3 bases removed from V and 9 bases from J, the gap between germline ends came to 17 bases.